These T cell receptor beta chains were read from a single sample in a study of T-cell reconstitution after alpha-beta-depleted transplantation in children. TCRdb reprocessed the PCR reads via MiXCR and lists one record per CDR3 protein. The sample holds about 540,000 distinct CDR3 sequences, 15% to 20% seen once. The source was PBMCs from the stem cell graft donor, collected from the stem cell graft. These receptors all stem from a human donor who donated a stem cell graft to a child with acute lymphoblastic leukemia. The CDR3 runs from the conserved cysteine through the conserved F or W. Fields, in order: clone size, V gene, D gene, J gene, CDR3 DNA, CDR3 protein. D genes are given only for firm matches. The size of a clone is reported for some rows only, either as once, few or many, or as a class for expanded clones.

size: NA; V: TRBV11-2; D: NA; J: TRBJ1-1; DNA: TGTGCCAGCAGCTTTAGACCGGGCACTGAAGCTTTCTTT; CDR3: CASSFRPGTEAFF
size: NA; V: TRBV7-2; D: NA; J: TRBJ2-2; DNA: TGTGCCAGCTCCCTACGCGCAGGGCCCACCGGGGAGCTGTTTTTT; CDR3: CASSLRAGPTGELFF
size: few; V: TRBV5-4; D: NA; J: TRBJ2-2; DNA: TGTGCCAGCAGGGCCGCTATAGAGGGCCGGGAGCTGTTTTTT; CDR3: CASRAAIEGRELFF
size: few; V: TRBV12-3/TRBV12-4; D: TRBD2; J: TRBJ2-3; DNA: TGTGCCAGCAGTCAGGGACTAGCGGGAGGGCTAAGCACAGATACGCAGTATTTT; CDR3: CASSQGLAGGLSTDTQYF
size: NA; V: TRBV29-1; D: NA; J: TRBJ1-1; DNA: TGCAGCGTTGGGAGGGACGCTGAAGCTTTCTTT; CDR3: CSVGRDAEAFF
size: NA; V: TRBV5-6; D: NA; J: TRBJ2-7; DNA: TGTGCCAGCAGCCGGTCCGACTGGCAGGCCCCCCTCTACGAGCAGTACTTC; CDR3: CASSRSDWQAPLYEQYF
size: few; V: TRBV20-1; D: TRBD2; J: TRBJ2-1; DNA: TGCAGTGCTAGGGTGACTAGCCCTCTTTTCAATGAGCAGTTCTTC; CDR3: CSARVTSPLFNEQFF
size: NA; V: TRBV3-1; D: TRBD2; J: TRBJ2-3; DNA: TGTGCCAGCAGCCAAGTCTCTCTAGCGGGTCACCCCGGGGGAGATACGCAGTATTTT; CDR3: CASSQVSLAGHPGGDTQYF
size: NA; V: TRBV4-1; D: NA; J: TRBJ2-4; DNA: TGCGCCAGCAGCCAAGGGGAAAACATTCAGTACTTC; CDR3: CASSQGENIQYF
size: NA; V: TRBV5-1; D: NA; J: TRBJ1-1; DNA: TGCGCCAGCAGCTTGTTTGGGGAGAACACTGAAGCTTTCTTT; CDR3: CASSLFGENTEAFF
size: many; V: TRBV6-5; D: NA; J: TRBJ1-1; DNA: TGTGCCAGCAGTTACGTCCAGAACACTGAAGCTTTCTTT; CDR3: CASSYVQNTEAFF
size: few; V: TRBV12-3/TRBV12-4; D: NA; J: TRBJ1-1; DNA: TGTGCTGTGGGTCCTGAAGCTTTCTTT; CDR3: CAVGPEAFF
size: NA; V: TRBV15; D: TRBD1; J: TRBJ1-1; DNA: TGTGCCACCAGCAGAGATAGGGACAGGGGGAACACTGAAGCTTTCTTT; CDR3: CATSRDRDRGNTEAFF
size: NA; V: TRBV7-9; D: TRBD2; J: TRBJ2-3; DNA: TGTGCCAGCAGCTTAGCGTCTAGCGGGCCGTGGGGAGATACGCAGTATTTT; CDR3: CASSLASSGPWGDTQYF
size: NA; V: TRBV12-3/TRBV12-4; D: NA; J: TRBJ2-1; DNA: TGTGCCAGCAGCTCTATGGGGGGATACAATGAGCAGTTCTTC; CDR3: CASSSMGGYNEQFF
size: NA; V: TRBV20-1; D: TRBD2; J: TRBJ2-1; DNA: TGCAGTGCTAGAGTTTTAGCGGGAGGCGAGTACAATGAGCAGTTCTTC; CDR3: CSARVLAGGEYNEQFF
size: few; V: TRBV2; D: TRBD1; J: TRBJ1-6; DNA: TGTGCCAGCACTGTGACAGGGGAGTCACCCCTCCACTTT; CDR3: CASTVTGESPLHF
size: few; V: TRBV6-1; D: TRBD2; J: TRBJ2-7; DNA: TGTGCCAGCAGCGTGGCTCTAGCGGGACCCGAGCAGTACTTC; CDR3: CASSVALAGPEQYF
size: few; V: TRBV12-3/TRBV12-4; D: NA; J: TRBJ1-1; DNA: TGTGCCAGCAGTTTTCATTTAGGAGGCAACACTGAAGCTTTCTTT; CDR3: CASSFHLGGNTEAFF
size: few; V: TRBV18; D: NA; J: TRBJ2-7; DNA: TGTGCCAGCTCACCAAGGATCGTTAGCGGCTCCTACGAGCAGTACTTC; CDR3: CASSPRIVSGSYEQYF
size: few; V: TRBV9; D: NA; J: TRBJ1-5; DNA: TGTGCCAGCAGCGTAGATGGGGGATATCAGCCCCAGCATTTT; CDR3: CASSVDGGYQPQHF
size: few; V: TRBV7-9; D: NA; J: TRBJ2-1; DNA: TGTGCCAGCAGTTTAGGGATTCAGCGCGGGGAGCAGTTCTTC; CDR3: CASSLGIQRGEQFF
size: NA; V: TRBV7-9; D: NA; J: TRBJ2-1; DNA: TGTGCCAGCAGCTTATACCTCAATGAGCAGTTCTTC; CDR3: CASSLYLNEQFF
size: NA; V: TRBV20-1; D: TRBD2; J: TRBJ2-1; DNA: TGCAGTGCTAGCGGGGGGTCTAGCGGGAATGGGGAGCAGTTCTTC; CDR3: CSASGGSSGNGEQFF
size: NA; V: TRBV9; D: TRBD1; J: TRBJ2-2; DNA: TGTGCCAGCAGCGATCCCGGACAGGGGCCCCGTAGAGAGCTGTTTTTT; CDR3: CASSDPGQGPRRELFF
size: NA; V: TRBV5-1; D: NA; J: TRBJ2-5; DNA: TGCGCCAGCAGCTTGGTTAGGGCGGGAAACCTACAAGAGACCCAGTACTTC; CDR3: CASSLVRAGNLQETQYF
size: few; V: TRBV6-5; D: TRBD2; J: TRBJ2-3; DNA: TGTGCCAGCAGTCCCCTAGGGGCCAGCGGGAGGGGTAATACGCAGTATTTT; CDR3: CASSPLGASGRGNTQYF
size: NA; V: TRBV7-9; D: NA; J: TRBJ1-2; DNA: TGTGCCAGCAGCTTGGCGGGCCTCAACTCTGGCTACACCTTC; CDR3: CASSLAGLNSGYTF
size: NA; V: TRBV12-3/TRBV12-4; D: TRBD2; J: TRBJ2-1; DNA: TGTGCCAGCATCTCCGGACTAGCGGGAGGAGAGCAGTTCTTC; CDR3: CASISGLAGGEQFF